This is a list of T cell receptor beta chains from one sample in a study of neurological immune-mediated disorders. TCRdb passed the 5' RACE reads through MiXCR, listing each CDR3 protein once. The repertoire has 95,000 to 110,000 distinct CDR3 sequences, 11% of them found once; the top ten carry approximately 3.3%. The sequencing input was PBMCs. These TCRs come from a female donor with HTLV-1-associated myelopathy (HAM/TSP). The CDR3 runs from the conserved cysteine through the conserved F or W.

13 | TRBV4-2 | CASSQGQAYEQYF
12 | TRBV6-5 | CASSPQGNTIYF
15 | TRBV20-1 | CSARDGRGTYNEQFF
12 | TRBV2 | CASRRWFTEAFF
13 | TRBV4-2 | CASSQPGVDCYTF
16 | TRBV25-1 | CASKCRAGITSSEQYF
13 | TRBV29-1 | CSVETSGGRGQFF
16 | TRBV6-5 | CASSQRPGQGDDTQYF
16 | TRBV5-1 | CASSPGISSGANVLTF
15 | TRBV7-8 | CASSSRSLMNTEAFF
16 | TRBV9 | CASSPWSSGGPETQYF
17 | TRBV2 | CASTGDMPWGGYNEQFF
16 | TRBV20-1 | CSANLAGGWGTDTQYF
14 | TRBV10-3 | CAISDDNTQNEQYF
15 | TRBV5-1 | CASSLAGTGNTEAFF
15 | TRBV10-3 | CAIKKTGDFAYEQYF
15 | TRBV7-8 | CASSLGGQGVSPLHF
15 | TRBV18 | CTSSPTAGSSYEQYF
15 | TRBV5-1 | CASLPDGVRGDTQYF
16 | TRBV28 | CASSVTSRNLNTEAFF
13 | TRBV10-3 | CAIGQATYNEQFF
14 | TRBV5-1 | CASSLANLSGEQYF
15 | TRBV12-3/TRBV12-4 | CASSLESGTSEKLFF
14 | TRBV10-3 | CAISFGQGAGGYTF
14 | TRBV19 | CASRDRENTGELFF
15 | TRBV7-8 | CASSLVLGPTGELFF
15 | TRBV7-2 | CASSSGGMIGRGRIF
13 | TRBV5-1 | CASSRTWDIEQFF
13 | TRBV5-1 | CASSPISTGERFF
15 | TRBV9 | CASSGYPGIGYEQYF
14 | TRBV18 | CASSTGTRYNEQFF
16 | TRBV6-5 | CASRMSGGFDTGELFF
13 | TRBV7-9 | CASSLDGTSPLHF
11 | TRBV20-1 | CSARGTDTQYF
15 | TRBV5-1 | CASKAGSMSTDTQYF
17 | TRBV7-9 | CASSLALSGGAQNEQFF
15 | TRBV5-1 | CASADTGSSYNEQFF
14 | TRBV7-8 | CASSPDRLADTQYF
14 | TRBV7-8 | CASSLAGLGGEQFF
15 | TRBV5-1 | CASSSRPGQPYEQYF
15 | TRBV5-1 | CASGRETGGSYEQYF
16 | TRBV4-1 | CASSPILQSGREKLFF
15 | TRBV12-3/TRBV12-4 | CASSPGAGAGGTQYF
14 | TRBV5-1 | CASSYGTSTDTQYF
15 | TRBV7-9 | CASQGQGASTDTQYF
14 | TRBV29-1 | CSVELSPGGNEQFF